Listed below are T cell receptor beta chains from one sample, sequenced in a study of human versus mouse CDR3 diversity and MHC coevolution. Generated by immunoSEQ multiplex PCR, the TCRdb table keeps only in-frame clones and is missing some. The table has roughly 81,000 clones, about 94% seen once. Sequencing was done on a sample of naive CD4+ T cells from blood. The receptors were sampled from a person aged 25 to 69 in good health. Each CDR3 is given with its conserved first and last residue. The D gene is left open where the match is weak. Size values are once, few and many counts, or a class for expanded clones, and some rows have none.

TRBJ2-1 | TRBV11-3 | . | TRBD2 | TGTGCCAGCAGCTCCTCCGGGACTACTTACAATGAGCAGTTCTTC | CASSSSGTTYNEQFF
TRBJ2-7 | TRBV19 | . | . | TGTGCCAGTAGTAAGACAACTAGCTCCTACGAGCAGTACTTC | CASSKTTSSYEQYF
TRBJ1-1 | TRBV30 | . | TRBD1 | TGTGCCTGGGGTCCGGACAGGGCGATTGAAGCTTTCTTT | CAWGPDRAIEAFF
TRBJ1-6 | TRBV25-1 | . | . | TGTGCCAGCAGTGAAAGGACAGTTTCTTCACCCCTCCACTTT | CASSERTVSSPLHF
TRBJ1-1 | TRBV5-1 | . | TRBD1 | TGCGCCAGCAGCTTTTACAGGGGTTCCATGGCTTTCTTT | CASSFYRGSMAFF
TRBJ1-2 | TRBV19 | . | . | TGTGCCAGTAGTCCCCGAGGAGGAAACTATGGCTACACCTTC | CASSPRGGNYGYTF
TRBJ1-2 | TRBV7-2 | . | . | TGTGCCAGCAGCCAACCCGACATAATCTATGGCTACACCTTC | CASSQPDIIYGYTF
TRBJ2-5 | TRBV2 | once | . | TGTGCCAGCAGTGAACTACGTAATCGTCGAGAGACCCAGTACTTC | CASSELRNRRETQYF
TRBJ2-7 | TRBV5-6 | . | . | TGTGCCAGCAGCTTGGGGCGGGACGAGCAGTACTTC | CASSLGRDEQYF
TRBJ1-5 | TRBV27 | . | . | TGTGCCAGCAGTTTGCTGGCAGAAAATCAGCCCCAGCATTTT | CASSLLAENQPQHF
TRBJ2-7 | TRBV2 | . | TRBD1 | TGTGCCAGCAGTGAGGGACAGGTCTCCTACGAGCAGTACTTC | CASSEGQVSYEQYF
TRBJ1-1 | TRBV19 | . | . | TGTGCCAGTAGTAAACGAGAGATCACTGAAGCTTTCTTT | CASSKREITEAFF
TRBJ2-2 | TRBV10-3 | . | . | TGTGCCATCAGGGGACCGGGACAAAACACCGGGGAGCTGTTTTTT | CAIRGPGQNTGELFF
TRBJ2-1 | TRBV6-5 | . | TRBD2 | TGTGCCAGCAGTTACTCGAAATTTTCAGCGGGGAATGAGCAGTTCTTC | CASSYSKFSAGNEQFF
TRBJ1-2 | TRBV7-2 | . | . | TGTGCCAGCAGCCTCCCGTGGGGGGGCGATGGCTACACCTTC | CASSLPWGGDGYTF
TRBJ2-3 | TRBV19 | few | TRBD1 | TGTGCCAGTAGTCAATGGACAGGGAGCACAGATACGCAGTATTTT | CASSQWTGSTDTQYF
TRBJ2-3 | TRBV4-1 | . | . | TGCGCCAGCAGCCGGTCCCGGTTCACAGATACGCAGTATTTT | CASSRSRFTDTQYF
TRBJ1-1 | TRBV28 | . | TRBD1 | TGTGCCAGCAGCCTAGGACAGGGTGGGACTGAAGCTTTCTTT | CASSLGQGGTEAFF
TRBJ2-7 | TRBV5-1 | few | . | TGCGCCAGCAGCTTGTTGGCAGGGATGGAGCAGTACTTC | CASSLLAGMEQYF
TRBJ1-1 | TRBV14 | . | TRBD1 | TGTGCCAGCAGCCAACGGACAGGGGTGTACACTGAAGCTTTCTTT | CASSQRTGVYTEAFF
TRBJ2-7 | TRBV7-2 | . | . | TGTGCCAGCAGCAGTCCTAGAGAACACCCTTCCTACGAGCAGTACTTC | CASSSPREHPSYEQYF
TRBJ2-3 | TRBV25-1 | . | TRBD2 | TGTGCCAGCAGTGCTAGCGGGAGTTTGGCAGATACGCAGTATTTT | CASSASGSLADTQYF
TRBJ1-4 | TRBV5-1 | . | . | TGCGCCAGCAGCTTGGGTACAATTAATAATGAAAAACTGTTTTTT | CASSLGTINNEKLFF
TRBJ1-4 | TRBV18 | . | . | TGTGCCAGCTCAGAACAGACCACAACTAATGAAAAACTGTTTTTT | CASSEQTTTNEKLFF
TRBJ2-1 | TRBV27 | . | TRBD2 | TGTGCCAGCAGTTTTTCGGGGGGGACTTTCTCCTACAATGAGCAGTTCTTC | CASSFSGGTFSYNEQFF
TRBJ1-3 | TRBV18 | few | TRBD1 | TGTGCCAGCTCACTCCGCTCCCCGGGACAGGGGGCGAGCTCTGGAAACACCATATATTTT | CASSLRSPGQGASSGNTIYF
TRBJ1-3 | TRBV30 | once | . | TGTGCCTGGAGTGTATACTCCTACCGAACCATATATTTT | CAWSVYSYRTIYF
TRBJ2-3 | TRBV30 | . | . | TGTGCCTGGAGTGCCCCTCGGGCGGGGCGTACAGATACGCAGTATTTT | CAWSAPRAGRTDTQYF
TRBJ1-5 | TRBV18 | . | . | TGTGCCAGCTCAAATCAGGGGCAGGATCAGCCCCAGCATTTT | CASSNQGQDQPQHF
TRBJ2-3 | TRBV5-1 | . | TRBD2 | TGCGCCAGCAGCCGGGGACTAGCGGAAATCACAGATACGCAGTATTTT | CASSRGLAEITDTQYF
TRBJ2-7 | TRBV9 | . | . | TGTGCCAGCGGGGGGACAGCCGAGGAGCAGTACTTC | CASGGTAEEQYF
TRBJ1-1 | TRBV15 | . | . | TGTGCCACCAGCAGAGGCGGTACGAACACTGAAGCTTTCTTT | CATSRGGTNTEAFF
TRBJ1-1 | TRBV30 | . | . | TGTGCGGGGGGACCGAGCACTGAAGCTTTCTTT | CAGGPSTEAFF
TRBJ1-6 | TRBV7-6 | . | TRBD1 | TGTGCCAGCAGCTCACCAGGGACAGGTCGGTTCCACTTT | CASSSPGTGRFHF
TRBJ2-1 | TRBV5-1 | once | TRBD2 | TGCGCCAGCAGCTTGGGGCTAGCGGCAATAGATGAGCAGTTCTTC | CASSLGLAAIDEQFF
TRBJ1-1 | TRBV7-3 | . | . | TGTGCCAGCAGCTTAGGGCAGGGAGGGAACACTGAAGCTTTCTTT | CASSLGQGGNTEAFF
TRBJ2-7 | TRBV5-6 | . | . | TGTGCCAGCGGTCGTGTGGACACCCTAACTTACGAGCAGTACTTC | CASGRVDTLTYEQYF
TRBJ1-2 | TRBV7-2 | . | . | TGTGCCAGCAGCCGCTTTGGGCAGGTTGATGGCTACACCTTC | CASSRFGQVDGYTF
TRBJ1-5 | TRBV5-1 | . | TRBD1 | TGCGCCAGCAGCCCGCAGGGGGCGGGCAATCAGCCCCAGCATTTT | CASSPQGAGNQPQHF
TRBJ2-4 | TRBV7-8 | . | . | TGTGCCAGCAGCTTAGAACTGGGCGCCAAAAACATTCAGTACTTC | CASSLELGAKNIQYF
TRBJ2-7 | TRBV18 | few | . | TGTGCCAGCTCACCACGGGTAGTCTCGGGGGCCTACGAGCAGTACTTC | CASSPRVVSGAYEQYF
TRBJ2-7 | TRBV9 | . | TRBD2 | TGTGCCAGCAGCGTAGGGTGGCGGGGGTCCTACGAGCAGTACTTC | CASSVGWRGSYEQYF
TRBJ1-2 | TRBV25-1 | . | . | TGTGCCAGCAGTGATTCGGACAGATATGGCTACACCTTC | CASSDSDRYGYTF
TRBJ1-5 | TRBV28 | . | TRBD1 | TGTGCCAGCAGTGAACCGGGACAGGGGCCAAGTAGGGCCCAGCATTTT | CASSEPGQGPSRAQHF
TRBJ2-4 | TRBV7-2 | . | . | TGTGCCAGCAGCTTCGGGAGAGCCAAAAACATTCAGTACTTC | CASSFGRAKNIQYF
TRBJ2-7 | TRBV29-1 | . | . | TGCAGCGTTGAGAGGCAACTGTCCCGCGAGCAGTACTTC | CSVERQLSREQYF
TRBJ2-2 | TRBV11-3 | . | . | TGTGCCAGCAGCTTAGTCCCCGGGACACCGAACACCGGGGAGCTGTTTTTT | CASSLVPGTPNTGELFF
TRBJ2-1 | TRBV9 | . | . | TGTGCCAGCAGCGCCCCGAGGGGGTTAAACAATGAGCAGTTCTTC | CASSAPRGLNNEQFF
TRBJ1-2 | TRBV28 | . | . | TGTGCCAGCAGTTTATGGGCAGATGGCTACACCTTC | CASSLWADGYTF
TRBJ1-3 | TRBV28 | . | TRBD1 | TGTGCCAGCAAGACAGGGGGAACTGGAAACACCATATATTTT | CASKTGGTGNTIYF
TRBJ1-1 | TRBV28 | . | . | TGTGCCAGCAGCCTTTTACAGCTGATGAACACTGAAGCTTTCTTT | CASSLLQLMNTEAFF
TRBJ1-6 | TRBV6-5 | . | TRBD1 | TGTGCCAGCAGCCACAGGGGCTATAATTCACCCCTCCACTTT | CASSHRGYNSPLHF
TRBJ1-1 | TRBV7-2 | . | TRBD1 | TGTGCCAGCAGTTTCCGACAGGGATCAGGGGCTGAAGCTTTCTTT | CASSFRQGSGAEAFF
TRBJ2-1 | TRBV4-3 | . | . | TGCGCCAGCAGCCGGGGAGGACTGGCCCAAGGCAATGAGCAGTTCTTC | CASSRGGLAQGNEQFF
TRBJ1-4 | TRBV19 | . | TRBD1 | TGTGCCAGTAGTCCAGGGACAGTTAATGAAAAACTGTTTTTT | CASSPGTVNEKLFF
TRBJ2-7 | TRBV7-9 | . | TRBD2 | TGTGCCAGCAGCTCCGCAGCGGGGGGAAACTACGAGCAGTACTTC | CASSSAAGGNYEQYF
TRBJ1-1 | TRBV12-5 | . | . | TGTGCTAGTGGTTTGAGGGGTAACACTGAAGCTTTCTTT | CASGLRGNTEAFF